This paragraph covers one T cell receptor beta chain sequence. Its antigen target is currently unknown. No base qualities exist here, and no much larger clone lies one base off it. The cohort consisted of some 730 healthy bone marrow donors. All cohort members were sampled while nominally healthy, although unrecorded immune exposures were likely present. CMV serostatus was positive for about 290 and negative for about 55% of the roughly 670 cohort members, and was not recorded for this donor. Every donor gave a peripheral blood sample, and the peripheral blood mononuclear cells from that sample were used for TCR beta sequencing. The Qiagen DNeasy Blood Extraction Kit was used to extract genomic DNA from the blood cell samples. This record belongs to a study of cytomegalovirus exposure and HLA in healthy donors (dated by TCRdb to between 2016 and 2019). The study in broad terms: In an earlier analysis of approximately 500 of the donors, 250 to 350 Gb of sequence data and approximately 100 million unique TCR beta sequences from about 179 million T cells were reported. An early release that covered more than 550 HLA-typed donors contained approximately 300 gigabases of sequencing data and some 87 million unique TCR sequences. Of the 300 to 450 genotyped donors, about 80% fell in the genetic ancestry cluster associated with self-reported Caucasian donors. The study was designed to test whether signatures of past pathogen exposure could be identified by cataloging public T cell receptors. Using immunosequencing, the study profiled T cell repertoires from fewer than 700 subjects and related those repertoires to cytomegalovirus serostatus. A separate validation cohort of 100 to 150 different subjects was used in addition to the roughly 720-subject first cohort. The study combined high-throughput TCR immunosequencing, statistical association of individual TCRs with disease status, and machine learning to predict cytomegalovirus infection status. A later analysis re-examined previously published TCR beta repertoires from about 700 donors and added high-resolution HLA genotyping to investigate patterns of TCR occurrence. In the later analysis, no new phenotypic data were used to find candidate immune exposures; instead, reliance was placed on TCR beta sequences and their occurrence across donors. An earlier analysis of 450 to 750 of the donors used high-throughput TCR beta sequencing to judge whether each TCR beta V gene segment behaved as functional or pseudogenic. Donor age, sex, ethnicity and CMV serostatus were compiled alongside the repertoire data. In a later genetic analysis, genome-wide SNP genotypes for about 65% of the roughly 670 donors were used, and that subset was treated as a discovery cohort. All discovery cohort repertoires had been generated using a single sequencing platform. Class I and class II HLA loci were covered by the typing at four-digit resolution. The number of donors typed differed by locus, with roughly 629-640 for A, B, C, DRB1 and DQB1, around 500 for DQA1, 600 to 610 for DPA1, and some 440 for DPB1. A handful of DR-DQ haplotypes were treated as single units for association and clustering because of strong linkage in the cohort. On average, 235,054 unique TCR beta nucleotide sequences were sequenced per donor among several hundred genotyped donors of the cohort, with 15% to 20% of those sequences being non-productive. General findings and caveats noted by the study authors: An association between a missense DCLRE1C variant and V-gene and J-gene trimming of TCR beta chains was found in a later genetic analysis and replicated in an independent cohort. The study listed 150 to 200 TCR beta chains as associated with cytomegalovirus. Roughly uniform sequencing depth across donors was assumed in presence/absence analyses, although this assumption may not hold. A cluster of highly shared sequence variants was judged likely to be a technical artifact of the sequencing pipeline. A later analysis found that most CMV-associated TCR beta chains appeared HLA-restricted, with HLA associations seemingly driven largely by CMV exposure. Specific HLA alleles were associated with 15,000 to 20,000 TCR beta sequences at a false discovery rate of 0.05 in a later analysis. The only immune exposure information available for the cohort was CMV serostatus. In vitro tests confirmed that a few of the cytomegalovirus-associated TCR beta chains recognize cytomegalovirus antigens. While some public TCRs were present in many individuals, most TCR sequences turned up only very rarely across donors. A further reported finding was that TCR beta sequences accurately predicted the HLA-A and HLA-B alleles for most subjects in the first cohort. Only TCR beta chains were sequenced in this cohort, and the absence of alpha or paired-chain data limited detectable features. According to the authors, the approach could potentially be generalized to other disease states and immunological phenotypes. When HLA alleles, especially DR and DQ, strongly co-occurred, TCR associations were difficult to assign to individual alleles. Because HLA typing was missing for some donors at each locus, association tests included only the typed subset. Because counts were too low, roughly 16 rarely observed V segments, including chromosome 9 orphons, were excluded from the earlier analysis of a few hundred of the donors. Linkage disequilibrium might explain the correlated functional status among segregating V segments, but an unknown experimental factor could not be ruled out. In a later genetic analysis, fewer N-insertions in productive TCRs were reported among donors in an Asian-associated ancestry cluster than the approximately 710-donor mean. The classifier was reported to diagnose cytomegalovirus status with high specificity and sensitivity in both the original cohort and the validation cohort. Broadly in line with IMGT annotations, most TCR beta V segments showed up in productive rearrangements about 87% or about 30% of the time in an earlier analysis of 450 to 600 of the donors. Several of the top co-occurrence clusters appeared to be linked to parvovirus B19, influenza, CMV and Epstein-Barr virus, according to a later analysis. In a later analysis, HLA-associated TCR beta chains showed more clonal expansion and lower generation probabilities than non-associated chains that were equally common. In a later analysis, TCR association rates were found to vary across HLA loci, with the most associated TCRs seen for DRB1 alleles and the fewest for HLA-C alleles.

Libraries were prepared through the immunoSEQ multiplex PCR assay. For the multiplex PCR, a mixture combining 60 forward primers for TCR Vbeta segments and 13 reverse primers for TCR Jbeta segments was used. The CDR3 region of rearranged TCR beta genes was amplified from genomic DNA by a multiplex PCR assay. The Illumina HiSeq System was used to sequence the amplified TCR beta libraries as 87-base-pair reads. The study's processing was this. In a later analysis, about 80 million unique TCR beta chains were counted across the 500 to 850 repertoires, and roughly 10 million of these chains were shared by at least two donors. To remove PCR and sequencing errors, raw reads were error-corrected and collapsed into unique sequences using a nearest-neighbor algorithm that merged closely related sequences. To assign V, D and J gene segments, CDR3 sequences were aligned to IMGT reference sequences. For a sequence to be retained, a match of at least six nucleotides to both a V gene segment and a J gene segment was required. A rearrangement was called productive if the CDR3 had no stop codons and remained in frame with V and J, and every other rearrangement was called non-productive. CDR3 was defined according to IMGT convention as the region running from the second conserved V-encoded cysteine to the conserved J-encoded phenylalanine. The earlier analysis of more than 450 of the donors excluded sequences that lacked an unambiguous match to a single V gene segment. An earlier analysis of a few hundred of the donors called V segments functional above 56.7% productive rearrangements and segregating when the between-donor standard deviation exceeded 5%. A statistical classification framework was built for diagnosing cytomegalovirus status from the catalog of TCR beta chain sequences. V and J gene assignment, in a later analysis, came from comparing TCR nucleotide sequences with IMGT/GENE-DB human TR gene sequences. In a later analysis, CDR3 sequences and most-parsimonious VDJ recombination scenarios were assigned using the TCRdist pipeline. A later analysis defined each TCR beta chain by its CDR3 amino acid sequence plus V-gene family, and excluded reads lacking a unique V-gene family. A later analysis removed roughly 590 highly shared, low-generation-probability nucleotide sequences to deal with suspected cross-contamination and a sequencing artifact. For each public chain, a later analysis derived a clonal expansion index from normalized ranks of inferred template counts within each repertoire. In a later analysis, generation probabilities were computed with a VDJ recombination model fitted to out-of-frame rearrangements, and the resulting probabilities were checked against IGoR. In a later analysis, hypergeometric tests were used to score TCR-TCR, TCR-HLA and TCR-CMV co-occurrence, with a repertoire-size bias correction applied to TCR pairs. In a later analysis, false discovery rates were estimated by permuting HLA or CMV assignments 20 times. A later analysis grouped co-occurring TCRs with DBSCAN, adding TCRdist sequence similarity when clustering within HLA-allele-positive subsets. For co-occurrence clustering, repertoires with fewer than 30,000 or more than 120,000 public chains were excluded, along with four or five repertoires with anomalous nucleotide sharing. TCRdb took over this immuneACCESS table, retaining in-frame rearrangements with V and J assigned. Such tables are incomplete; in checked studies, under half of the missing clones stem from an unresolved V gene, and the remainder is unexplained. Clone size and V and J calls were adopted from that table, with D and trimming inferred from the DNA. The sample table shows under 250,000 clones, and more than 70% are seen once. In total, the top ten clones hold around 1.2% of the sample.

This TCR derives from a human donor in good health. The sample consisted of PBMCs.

The nucleotide sequence is TGTGCCAGCAGTACTTCTAACTTCCTCACCGGGGAGCTGTTTTTT. The resulting protein is CASSTSNFLTGELFF. Recombination linked TRBV6-5 to TRBJ2-2; the D gene is not confidently resolved. The junction carries 14 bases between V and J, which are trimmed by 5 bases and 4 bases respectively. From its cysteine to its phenylalanine, the CDR3 spans 15 amino acids. Only the CDR3 DNA stays, 45 bases, in frame from base 1. CDR1 MNHEY and CDR2 SVGAGI were looked up in the germline V gene.